This T cell receptor (beta chain) was captured in a study of brain T cells in children with intractable seizures. Assay used: immunoSEQ multiplex PCR; TCRdb lists only in-frame clones, some missing. Found here are under 150,000 clones, roughly 92% of them singletons; the top ten hold roughly 4%. Sequencing was limited to surgery cases with top T cell transcript signatures in brain tissue. Trimming removed 2 bases from V and 3 bases from J, with 10 bases in between. Looked up from germline, CDR1 is SGHTS and CDR2 is YDEGEE. The CDR3 totals 14 residues. The rearrangement links TRBV5-8 to TRBJ2-3; a possible D gene is TRBD2 (6 bases). Sequencing used peripheral blood, obtained at surgery. This receptor was taken from a boy under three years old with hemimegalencephaly and intractable seizures. The DNA of the CDR3 is TGTGCCAGCAGCTTACCTAGCGAGACAGATACGCAGTATTTT. This sequence encodes CASSLPSETDTQYF. Full variable domain (remainder filled in from reference TRBV5-8 and TRBJ2-3): EAGVTQSPTHLIKTRGQQATLRCSPISGHTSVYWYQQALGLGLQFLLWYDEGEERNRGNFPPRFSGRQFPNYSSELNVNALELEDSALYLCASSLPSETDTQYFGPGTRLTVL.